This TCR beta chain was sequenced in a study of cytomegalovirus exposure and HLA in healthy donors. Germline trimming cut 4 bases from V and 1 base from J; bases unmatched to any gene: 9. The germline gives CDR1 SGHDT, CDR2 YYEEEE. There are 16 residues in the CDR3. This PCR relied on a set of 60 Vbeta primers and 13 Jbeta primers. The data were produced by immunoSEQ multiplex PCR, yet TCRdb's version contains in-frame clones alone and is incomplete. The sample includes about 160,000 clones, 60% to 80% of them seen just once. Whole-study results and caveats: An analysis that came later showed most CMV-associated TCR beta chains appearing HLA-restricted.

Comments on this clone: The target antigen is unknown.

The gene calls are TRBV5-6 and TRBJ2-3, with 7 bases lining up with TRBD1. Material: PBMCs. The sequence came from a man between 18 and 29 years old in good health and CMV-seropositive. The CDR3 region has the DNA TGTGCCAGCAGCGTCCAAGGGGGCTGGGGCACAGATACGCAGTATTTT. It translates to CASSVQGGWGTDTQYF.